This T cell receptor (beta chain) was documented in a study of radiotherapy plus CTLA-4 blockade in lung cancer. CDR3 size: 13 residues. CDR1 is SGDLS, CDR2 YYNGEE, per germline. Trimming stripped 3 bases from V and 3 bases from J, with 10 bases between. Assay: immunoSEQ multiplex PCR; the TCRdb copy retains only in-frame clones and omits some. In the table there are about 49,000 clones, 70% to 90% of which are singletons. The sequence was obtained from a human donor with non-small cell lung cancer whose response to radiotherapy plus ipilimumab could not be evaluated. The rearrangement links TRBV9 to TRBJ2-7, with TRBD1 as a possible D gene (6 bases). Specimen: peripheral blood, collected from a patient treated with radiotherapy plus ipilimumab. DNA of the CDR3: TGTGCCAGCAGCGGGGCAGGGGACTACGAGCAGTACTTC. This encodes CASSGAGDYEQYF.